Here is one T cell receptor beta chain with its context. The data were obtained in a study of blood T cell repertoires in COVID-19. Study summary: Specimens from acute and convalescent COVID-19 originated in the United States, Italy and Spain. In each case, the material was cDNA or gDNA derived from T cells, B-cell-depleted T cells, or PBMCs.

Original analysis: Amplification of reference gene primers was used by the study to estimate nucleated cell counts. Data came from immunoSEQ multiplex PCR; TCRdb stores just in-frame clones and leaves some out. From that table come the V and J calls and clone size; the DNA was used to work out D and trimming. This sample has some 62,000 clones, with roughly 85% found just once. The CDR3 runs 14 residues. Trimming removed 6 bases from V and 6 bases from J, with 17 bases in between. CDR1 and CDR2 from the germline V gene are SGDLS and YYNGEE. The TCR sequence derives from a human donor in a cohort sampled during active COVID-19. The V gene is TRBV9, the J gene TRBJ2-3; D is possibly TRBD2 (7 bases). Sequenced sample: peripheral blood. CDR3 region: CASTEGGASDTQYF. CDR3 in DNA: TGTGCCAGCACCGAGGGGGGGGCCTCCGATACGCAGTATTTT.